Below are 32 T cell receptor beta chains sequenced from a single sample in a study of cytomegalovirus exposure and HLA in healthy donors. It was with 60 Vbeta and 13 Jbeta primers that the PCR ran. Profiling relied on immunoSEQ multiplex PCR, and the TCRdb table lists in-frame clones only, not all of them. This table holds more than 110,000 clones, 75% to 80% found once. Sequencing input: PBMCs. Receptors originate from a male donor in good health and CMV-seronegative.

V and J are TRBV7-3 and TRBJ2-2; 7 nucleotides agree with TRBD1. The junction had 7 bases not matched to a gene; V was cut back by 5 bases and J by 1 base. Germline V lookup: CDR1 SGHTA, CDR2 FQGTGA. There are 16 residues in the CDR3. CDR3 nucleotides: TGTGCCAGCAGCGCACAGGGGTTGGGGAACACCGGGGAGCTGTTTTTT. Protein: CASSAQGLGNTGELFF.

The V gene is TRBV4-2, the J gene TRBJ2-7, with D possibly being TRBD2 (6 bases). The CDR3 is made up of 14 amino acids. Germline loops: CDR1 LGHNA, CDR2 YNFKEQ. Trimming removed 1 base from V and 2 bases from J, with 9 bases in between. CDR3 sequence reads: CASSQGAGTYEQYF. The CDR3 coding sequence is TGTGCCAGCAGCCAAGGGGCGGGAACCTACGAGCAGTACTTC.

This clone was observed a few times. V and J are TRBV19 and TRBJ1-1, with D possibly being TRBD1 (6 bases). From germline, CDR1 is LNHDA and CDR2 SQIVND (reference sequence). The CDR3 consists of 14 residues. Trimming took off 6 bases at V and 8 bases at J, with 19 bases between the two ends. CDR3 nucleotides: TGTGCCAGTAGAGGCAGGGGCCAAAAGAGGGAAGCTTTCTTT. Protein: CASRGRGQKREAFF.

V usage is TRBV11-3 and J usage is TRBJ2-2, with D tentatively TRBD1 (7 bases). V shed 2 bases and J shed 5 bases, with 12 bases lying between them. The CDR3 loop spans 15 amino acids. CDR1 is SGHNT, CDR2 YENEEA, per germline. CDR3 bases: TGTGCCAGCAGCTTAAAGGCAGGGGGGACCGGGGAGCTGTTTTTT. As protein: CASSLKAGGTGELFF. The full variable domain, completed using reference TRBV11-3 and TRBJ2-2, is EAGVVQSPRYKIIEKKQPVAFWCNPISGHNTLYWYLQNLGQGPELLIRYENEEAVDDSQLPKDRFSAERLKGVDSTLKIQPAELGDSAVYLCASSLKAGGTGELFFGEGSRLTVL.

This clone came up once. The J gene is TRBJ1-4, the V gene TRBV28; 10 bases agree with TRBD1. Germline CDR1 reads MDHEN; CDR2 reads SYDVKM. Unmatched junction bases numbered 9, after V lost 6 bases and J lost 8 bases. This CDR3 is 15 amino acids long. The CDR3 sequence: CASSSHPGQGEKLFF. CDR3 sequence (DNA): TGTGCCAGCAGCTCTCACCCGGGACAGGGGGAAAAACTGTTTTTT.

This rearrangement joins TRBV9 to TRBJ2-3, with no clear D. The CDR3 consists of 14 residues. Germline lookup yields CDR1 SGDLS and CDR2 YYNGEE. Trimming stripped 4 bases from V and 5 bases from J, with 14 bases between. The CDR3 reads CASSPGARKDTQYF. In DNA, the CDR3 is TGTGCCAGCAGCCCGGGTGCTCGCAAAGATACGCAGTATTTT.

V is TRBV4-2 and J is TRBJ1-2, with 8 bases aligning to TRBD1. The CDR3 is 15 amino acids. The V segment lost 5 bases and the J segment 7 bases; nucleotides outside the gene matches: 12. Germline CDR1 and CDR2: LGHNA and YNFKEQ. For the CDR3, the DNA is TGTGCCAGCAGCTTAATAGGACAGGGCTTCGGTGGCTACACCTTC. It specifies CASSLIGQGFGGYTF.

The chain has TRBV7-3 and TRBJ2-5, with 7 bases aligning to TRBD2. Germline CDR1 is SGHTA and CDR2 is FQGTGA. CDR3 length: 15 residues. V trimming: 1 base; J trimming: 2 bases; junction bases outside the gene matches: 4. CDR3 in DNA: TGTGCCAGCAGCTTAATTAGCGGGCCTCAAGAGACCCAGTACTTC. This gives the protein CASSLISGPQETQYF.

This chain connects TRBV4-2 to TRBJ2-5; D is unresolved. Trimming removed 0 bases from V and 5 bases from J, with 10 bases in between. The CDR3 contains 14 residues. Germline CDR1 reads LGHNA; CDR2 reads YNFKEQ. CDR3 residues: CASSQEGRRETQYF. In DNA, the CDR3 is TGTGCCAGCAGCCAAGAGGGCCGAAGGGAGACCCAGTACTTC.

The chain uses TRBV5-6 and TRBJ1-2; TRBD1 agrees at 7 bases. Germline lookup yields CDR1 SGHDT and CDR2 YYEEEE. V was clipped by 2 bases and J by 8 bases; unmatched bases: 6. The CDR3 runs 13 residues. CDR3 protein: CASSLQGIEGYTF. In DNA, the CDR3 is TGTGCCAGCAGCTTACAGGGGATTGAAGGCTACACCTTC.

V usage is TRBV19 and J usage is TRBJ1-5; tentatively, D is TRBD1 (5 bases). CDR3 length: 15 residues. Between the trimmed V and J ends, which lost 3 bases and 6 bases, there was a span of 15 bases. CDR1 LNHDA and CDR2 SQIVND come from the germline V gene (reference sequence). This CDR3 reads CASSIQGMIAQPQHF. DNA for the CDR3: TGTGCCAGTAGTATTCAGGGTATGATCGCTCAGCCCCAGCATTTT.

This chain joins TRBV25-1 and TRBJ2-7; 7 bases are a match to TRBD1. The CDR3 contains 12 residues. Germline V gene data show CDR1 as MGHDK and CDR2 as SYGVNS. V shed 6 bases, J shed 4 bases, and the junction held 3 bases outside the gene matches. This chain's CDR3 is CASSSGGYEQYF. CDR3 coding DNA: TGTGCCAGCAGCTCAGGGGGATACGAGCAGTACTTC.

The V gene is TRBV11-3, the J gene TRBJ2-3; weak D call: TRBD1 (5 bases). The V gene lost 5 bases and the J gene lost 4 bases, with 7 bases spanning the gap. The CDR3 consists of 12 residues. CDR1 is SGHNT and CDR2 is YENEEA in the germline V gene. The CDR3 DNA reads as TGTGCCAGCAGCGCAGGGTCAGATACGCAGTATTTT. Its protein product is CASSAGSDTQYF.

The chain uses TRBV6-5 and TRBJ1-4, with no clear D. V was shortened by 1 base and J by 2 bases, with 8 bases between the two germline ends. Germline lookup yields CDR1 MNHEY and CDR2 SVGAGI. The CDR3 spans 15 residues. CDR3 residues: CASSYLGRTNEKLFF. Here the CDR3 DNA reads TGTGCCAGCAGTTACTTGGGGAGGACTAATGAAAAACTGTTTTTT.

The gene calls are TRBV15 and TRBJ1-2, with unresolved D. Germline V gene sequence: CDR1 LNHNV, CDR2 YYDKDF (reference sequence). CDR3 length: 16 residues. Trimming removed 3 bases from V and 5 bases from J, with 19 bases in between. CDR3: CATSSPFKTRGYGYTF. CDR3 coding DNA: TGTGCCACCAGCAGCCCCTTTAAAACCCGAGGGTATGGCTACACCTTC.

This clone showed up just once. The chain combines TRBV27 with TRBJ2-3, with 12 nucleotides matching TRBD2. CDR3 length: 17 residues. V lost 8 bases and J lost 2; bases outside the gene matches: 11. Per germline, CDR1 MNHEY and CDR2 SMNVEV (reference sequence). CDR3 amino acids: CASRTGTSGWDTDTQYF. The CDR3 DNA reads TGTGCCAGCCGAACCGGGACTAGCGGGTGGGACACAGATACGCAGTATTTT.

This rearrangement joins TRBV2 to TRBJ2-2; TRBD2 agrees at 8 bases. Losses at the gene ends were 7 bases for V and 7 bases for J; bases not matched to a gene: 8. The CDR3 has 14 amino acids. Per germline, CDR1 SNHLY and CDR2 FYNNEI. The CDR3 coding sequence is TGTGCCAGCAACCAAATCCGGGGGGGCGGGGAGCTGTTTTTT. Amino acids: CASNQIRGGGELFF. The whole variable domain, remainder taken from reference TRBV2 and TRBJ2-2, is EPEVTQTPSHQVTQMGQEVILRCVPISNHLYFYWYRQILGQKVEFLVSFYNNEISEKSEIFDDQFSVERPDGSNFTLKIRSTKLEDSAMYFCASNQIRGGGELFFGEGSRLTVL.

This clone was seen once. The rearrangement joins TRBV21-1 to TRBJ1-3; the D call in the table, TRBD1, was not verified against the DNA. TRBV21-1 is recorded as a pseudogene. The CDR3 contains 16 residues. The CDR3 loop is CASREGQILKGNTIYF. In nucleotides, the CDR3 is TGTGCCAGCAGAGAAGGACAGATTTTAAAGGGGAACACCATATATTTT.

On this clone: This sample also contains other DNA sequences that code for the same CDR3. The chain combines TRBV7-2 with TRBJ1-1; TRBD1 aligns across 10 bases. Germline V CDR1 and CDR2: SGHTA, FQGNSA. V lost 8 bases and J lost 10; bases outside the gene matches: 10. This CDR3 has 13 residues. The CDR3, as DNA: TGTGCCAGCGGGACAGGGGTCCAGACGGCAGCTTTCTTT. Translation gives CASGTGVQTAAFF.

The genes are TRBV19 and TRBJ2-1; TRBD1 might be the D (6 bases). CDR3 size: 11 residues. CDR1 is LNHDA, CDR2 SQIVND, per germline (reference sequence). V shed 9 bases and J shed 4 bases, with 7 bases lying between them. The CDR3 region has the DNA TGTGCCAGCGGGACATACAATGAGCAGTTCTTC. Amino acids: CASGTYNEQFF.

V and J are TRBV29-1 and TRBJ2-1, with D possibly being TRBD2 (5 bases). Trimming pared 4 bases from V and 1 base from J, leaving 11 bases between. In germline, CDR1 is SQVTM, CDR2 ANQGSEA. The CDR3 totals 14 residues. The DNA of the CDR3 is TGCAGCGTTGTCCTAGCCTTATCCTACAATGAGCAGTTCTTC. It encodes CSVVLALSYNEQFF.

The chain links TRBV5-1 to TRBJ1-2; no clear D. Germline-derived CDR1 and CDR2 are SGHRS and YFSETQ. The CDR3 is 15 amino acids. Trimming pared 0 bases from V and 2 bases from J, leaving 11 bases between. CDR3 protein: CASSLEGGRNYGYTF. The CDR3, as DNA: TGCGCCAGCAGCTTGGAGGGCGGGAGGAACTATGGCTACACCTTC.

With regard to this clone: The junction departs from germline at one end; a sequencing error may be responsible. Other DNA sequences from this sample encode an identical CDR3 as well. The chain carries TRBV4-1 and TRBJ1-1, with a tentative D call TRBD1 (6 bases). The CDR3 has 18 residues. Germline V CDR1 and CDR2: MGHRA, YSYEKL. CDR3 nucleotides: TGCGCCAGCAGCCGCCCAGGAAAAAGGACAGTGGGGAACACTGAAGCTTTTTTT. It translates to CASSRPGKRTVGNTEAFF.

This chain connects TRBV9 to TRBJ2-5; 9 nucleotides line up with TRBD1. CDR1 and CDR2 (germline): SGDLS, YYNGEE. The trim removed 0 bases at V and 2 bases at J, leaving 17 bases unmatched. This CDR3 is 20 amino acids long. The CDR3 spells CASSVGLSPAQGALQETQYF. The DNA of the CDR3 is TGTGCCAGCAGCGTAGGGTTGAGTCCGGCACAGGGGGCTTTGCAAGAGACCCAGTACTTC.

The rearrangement links TRBV12-5 to TRBJ1-2; TRBD1 might be the D (6 bases). Germline loops: CDR1 LGHNT, CDR2 FRNRAP. V shed 1 base and J shed 6 bases, with 9 bases lying between them. CDR3 size: 13 residues. In nucleotides, the CDR3 is TGTGCTAGTGGTTTGGACAGGGATAATGGCTACACCTTC. It codes for CASGLDRDNGYTF.

The genes are TRBV6-1 and TRBJ2-3; 8 bases are shared with TRBD2. V trimming: 4 bases; J trimming: 4 bases; junction bases outside the gene matches: 4. Germline V lookup: CDR1 MNHNS, CDR2 SASEGT. The length of the CDR3 is 14 residues. Here the CDR3 reads CASSVLAGSDTQYF. DNA for the CDR3: TGTGCCAGCAGTGTCCTAGCGGGCTCAGATACGCAGTATTTT.

This chain joins TRBV4-1 and TRBJ2-6; D is perhaps TRBD1 (5 bases). The CDR3 runs 15 residues. Germline V gene data show CDR1 as MGHRA and CDR2 as YSYEKL. V lost 2 bases to trimming and J lost 0 bases, with 5 bases between them. CDR3 coding DNA: TGCGCCAGCAGCCAACAGGGCTCTGGGGCCAACGTCCTGACTTTC. This sequence encodes CASSQQGSGANVLTF.

The chain combines TRBV5-1 with TRBJ2-7, with D perhaps matching TRBD1 (6 bases). This CDR3 spans 13 amino acids. With 4 bases removed from V and 6 bases from J, the gap between germline ends came to 14 bases. Per the germline V gene, CDR1 is SGHRS and CDR2 is YFSETQ. The CDR3 loop is CASSPDSGTEQYF. The CDR3, as DNA: TGCGCCAGCAGCCCGGACAGTGGGACCGAGCAGTACTTC.

The chain has TRBV6-6 and TRBJ2-7, with unresolved D. Germline V gene lookup returns CDR1 MNHNY and CDR2 SVGAGI (reference sequence). V was trimmed by 0 bases and J by 2 bases, leaving 8 bases between them. CDR3 length: 14 amino acids. CDR3 protein: CASSYSRSPYEQYF. In DNA form, the CDR3 reads TGTGCCAGCAGTTACTCGAGGTCCCCCTACGAGCAGTACTTC.

CDR3 nucleotides: TGTGCCAGCAGCACCCGGACTAGGGGGACCTACGAGCAGTACTTC. It codes for CASSTRTRGTYEQYF. V gene TRBV6-1 combines with J gene TRBJ2-5; D possibly corresponds to TRBD2 (7 bases). The J call may be mistaken, given a closer DNA end match to TRBJ2-7. The CDR3 has 15 amino acids. Germline V lookup: CDR1 MNHNS, CDR2 SASEGT.

The rearrangement joins TRBV7-6 to TRBJ2-7; TRBD2 matches at 13 bases. CDR1 and CDR2 (germline): SGHVS, FNYEAQ. This CDR3 is 16 amino acids long. V lost 5 bases and J lost 1; bases outside the gene matches: 5. CDR3 DNA: TGTGCCAGCAGCACTAGCGGGGGGGCCTCTTCCTACGAGCAGTACTTC. Its translation: CASSTSGGASSYEQYF.

The gene calls are TRBV18 and TRBJ2-7; 10 nucleotides align to TRBD1. The V and J ends lost 2 bases and 3 bases, in that order; junction bases with no gene match: 4. This CDR3 has 15 amino acids. The germline V gene has CDR1 KGHSH and CDR2 LQKENI. The chain's CDR3 is CASSPGTGAFYEQYF. As DNA, the CDR3 is TGTGCCAGCTCACCAGGGACAGGGGCTTTCTACGAGCAGTACTTC.